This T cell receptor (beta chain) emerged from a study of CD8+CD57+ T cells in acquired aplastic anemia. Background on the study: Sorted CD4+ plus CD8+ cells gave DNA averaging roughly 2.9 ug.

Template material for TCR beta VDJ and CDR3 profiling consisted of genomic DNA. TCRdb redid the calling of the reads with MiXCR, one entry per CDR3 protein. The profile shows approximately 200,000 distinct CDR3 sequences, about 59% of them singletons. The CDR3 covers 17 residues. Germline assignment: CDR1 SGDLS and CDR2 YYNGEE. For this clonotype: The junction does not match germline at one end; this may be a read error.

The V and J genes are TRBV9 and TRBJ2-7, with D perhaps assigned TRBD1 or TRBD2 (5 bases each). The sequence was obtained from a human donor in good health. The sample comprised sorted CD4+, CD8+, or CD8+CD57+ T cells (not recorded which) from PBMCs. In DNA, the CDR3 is TGCGCCAGCAGCTTGGGACCATATACTAGAATGGGCTACGAGCAGTACTTC. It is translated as CASSLGPYTRMGYEQYF.